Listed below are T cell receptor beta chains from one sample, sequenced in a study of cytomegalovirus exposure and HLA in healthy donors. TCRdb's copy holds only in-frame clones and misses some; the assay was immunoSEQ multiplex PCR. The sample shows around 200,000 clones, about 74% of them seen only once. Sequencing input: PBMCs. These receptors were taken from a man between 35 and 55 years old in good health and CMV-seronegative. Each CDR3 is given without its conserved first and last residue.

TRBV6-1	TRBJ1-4	ASSGQVNEKLF
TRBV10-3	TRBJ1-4	AISESGDRANEKLF
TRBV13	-	ASSRPGGSYEQY
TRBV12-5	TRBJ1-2	ASGPQGIYGYT
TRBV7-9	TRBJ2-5	ASSYAGGQETQY
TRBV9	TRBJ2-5	ASSVGGETQY
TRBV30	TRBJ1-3	AWSVGDSGNTIY
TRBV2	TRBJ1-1	ASIIRVRNTEAF
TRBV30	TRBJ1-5	AWSGTGASNQPQH
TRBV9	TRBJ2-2	ASSVGGLKGTGELF
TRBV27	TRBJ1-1	ASSLFRGTEAF
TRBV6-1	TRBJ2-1	ASSVLTSIISYNEQF
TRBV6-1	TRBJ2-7	ASSHSWYEQY
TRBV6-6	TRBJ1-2	ASSYSTGEGYT
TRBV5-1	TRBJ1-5	ASSLDSLRQPQH
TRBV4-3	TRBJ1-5	ASSDSPEGQPQH
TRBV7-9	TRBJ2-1	ASSLGTVWDEQF
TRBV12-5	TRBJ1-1	ASGLVLSGNTEAF
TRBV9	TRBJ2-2	ASSVGQGRGGELF
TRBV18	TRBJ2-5	ASSPPGETQY
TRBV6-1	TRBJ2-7	ASSVWTDKLDEQY
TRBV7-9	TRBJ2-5	ASSLAPAGYLIPRETQY
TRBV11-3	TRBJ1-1	ASISRGGDTEAF
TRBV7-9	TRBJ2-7	ASSSDRVYEQY
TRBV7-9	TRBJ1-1	ASSTTGYAF
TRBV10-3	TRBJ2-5	AIRTSGGVQETQY
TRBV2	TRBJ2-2	ASKKGASNTGELF
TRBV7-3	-	ASSLDPGGVDEQY
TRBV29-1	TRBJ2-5	SARGGGETQY
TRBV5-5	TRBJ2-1	ASSSSGLTYNEQF